The rows below give T cell receptor beta chains drawn from one sample of a study of T-cell reconstitution after alpha-beta-depleted transplantation in children. MiXCR, run by TCRdb on the PCR reads, gives a single entry per CDR3 protein. The sample has 450,000 to 600,000 distinct CDR3 sequences, approximately 30% seen once; the top ten hold 2.4%. Here the sequenced sample was PBMCs from the stem cell graft donor, taken from the stem cell graft. The receptors originated from a human donor who donated a stem cell graft to a child with aplastic anemia. CDR3s include the opening cysteine and the closing phenylalanine or tryptophan. Each record gives: J gene, D gene, clone size, V gene, CDR3 DNA, CDR3 protein. A D gene is named only where the DNA matches it firmly. Some rows have no size entry. The others give once, few or many, or a class for an expanded clone.

>TRBJ1-1|NA|few|TRBV12-3/TRBV12-4
TGTGCCAGCACCATAACCCCGAACACTGAAGCTTTCTTT
CASTITPNTEAFF
>TRBJ2-5|NA|few|TRBV5-1
TGCGCCAGCAGCTTGTTCACGGGGGGCGAGACCCAGTACTTC
CASSLFTGGETQYF
>TRBJ2-7|NA|NA|TRBV29-1
TGCAGCGTTGTAAGGCAGGGTGCCCACGAGCAGTACTTC
CSVVRQGAHEQYF
>TRBJ2-3|TRBD1|NA|TRBV29-1
TGCAGCGTCGGGACAGGGGGCGCCGGTACGCAGTATTTT
CSVGTGGAGTQYF
>TRBJ1-1|TRBD1|few|TRBV5-1
TGCGCCAGCAGCTTGAGGACAGGCATGAACACTGAAGCTTTCTTT
CASSLRTGMNTEAFF
>TRBJ1-2|NA|NA|TRBV7-2
TGTGCCAGCAGCCTAACAGGGAGGGATGGCTACACCTTC
CASSLTGRDGYTF
>TRBJ2-1|TRBD2|few|TRBV6-1
TGTGCCAGCGTCTGGCGGGAGCGATCAAGTGAGCAGTTCTTC
CASVWRERSSEQFF
>TRBJ2-1|NA|NA|TRBV7-8
TGTGCCAGCAGCTTCCGCCCAACCGGTTACATTAATGAGCAGTTCTTC
CASSFRPTGYINEQFF
>TRBJ2-3|TRBD2|NA|TRBV7-6
TGTGCCAGCAGCTTAGTGGGACTAGACACAGATACGCAGTATTTT
CASSLVGLDTDTQYF
>TRBJ1-1|NA|NA|TRBV20-1
TGCAGTGCTTCGAGCAACAATCGCGGAGAAGCTTTCTTT
CSASSNNRGEAFF
>TRBJ2-1|TRBD2|NA|TRBV30
TGTGCCTGGAGAGGACTAGCGGGAGTTCGAGAGCAGTTCTTC
CAWRGLAGVREQFF
>TRBJ1-4|TRBD1|NA|TRBV5-4
TGTGCCAGCACCAACAAGACAGGGGGCGTTGAAAAACTGTTTTTT
CASTNKTGGVEKLFF
>TRBJ1-5|TRBD1|NA|TRBV20-1
TGCAGTGCACGTACAGGGGTCAATCAGCCCCAGCATTTT
CSARTGVNQPQHF
>TRBJ2-7|NA|few|TRBV28
TGTGCCAGCAGCTCGTTCGTCGGGACGGAGTCCTACGAGCAGTACTTC
CASSSFVGTESYEQYF
>TRBJ1-1|NA|NA|TRBV7-2
TGTGCCAGCAGCCCCTCATCGACACACATGAACACTGAAGCTTTCTTT
CASSPSSTHMNTEAFF
>TRBJ1-1|TRBD1|few|TRBV6-4
TGTGCCAGCAGTGAACAGGGGGACGGCACTGAAGCTTTCTTT
CASSEQGDGTEAFF
>TRBJ2-2|TRBD2|NA|TRBV7-6
TGTGCCAGCACCCGACTAGCGGGAGATTCGACCGGGGAGCTGTTTTTT
CASTRLAGDSTGELFF
>TRBJ1-2|NA|few|TRBV5-1
TGCGCCAGCAGCTTGGAGGCCGACGGAGTCTATGGCTACACCTTC
CASSLEADGVYGYTF
>TRBJ2-3|NA|many|TRBV30
TGTGCCTGGAGTCTCGAGCAGGGAGATACGCAGTATTTT
CAWSLEQGDTQYF
>TRBJ2-3|NA|NA|TRBV7-9
TGTGCCAGCAGCTTAAACGCAGGGGATACGCAGTATTTT
CASSLNAGDTQYF
>TRBJ1-5|TRBD1|NA|TRBV10-3
TGTGCCATCCGAGACAGGGACAATCAGCCCCACCATTTT
CAIRDRDNQPHHF
>TRBJ2-5|NA|NA|TRBV9
TGTGCCAGCAGCGTATCAAGATGGGATGCGGCCCAGTACTTC
CASSVSRWDAAQYF
>TRBJ2-2|NA|NA|TRBV18
TGTGCCAGCTCAATTTCGACACCGATGGGCACCGGGGAGCTGTTTTTT
CASSISTPMGTGELFF
>TRBJ2-1|TRBD2|NA|TRBV6-5
TGTGCCAGCAGTTACTCGTCTAGCGGGAGGGCCGGGTCAGGGAATGAGCAGTTCTTC
CASSYSSSGRAGSGNEQFF
>TRBJ2-2|TRBD1|NA|TRBV12-3/TRBV12-4
TGTGCCAGCAGTTTATCATTGGGACAGGGCCTTCGGACCGGGGAGCTGTTTTTT
CASSLSLGQGLRTGELFF
>TRBJ2-1|TRBD2|NA|TRBV10-3
TGTGCCATCAGTGATAGTAGCGGGACCGAGAATTCCTACAATGAGCAGTTCTTC
CAISDSSGTENSYNEQFF
>TRBJ2-2|NA|few|TRBV7-2
TGTGCCAGCAGCTGGGCCCGGGGGCCGGGGGGCGGGGAGCTGTTTTTT
CASSWARGPGGGELFF
>TRBJ2-5|NA|NA|TRBV12-3/TRBV12-4
TGTGCCAGCAGTTTAGGGGTAGGGTTGGACCAAGAGACCCAGTACTTC
CASSLGVGLDQETQYF
>TRBJ2-6|NA|few|TRBV27
TGTGCCAGCAGGTTGGTCTCTGGGGCCAACGTCCTGACTTTC
CASRLVSGANVLTF
>TRBJ2-7|NA|few|TRBV21-1
TGTGCCAGCAGCAAATCCCGGACAGGGGTTTTCTACGAGCAGTACTTC
CASSKSRTGVFYEQYF
>TRBJ2-1|TRBD2|NA|TRBV10-1
TGCGCCAGCAGTGAGTCTCTAGCGGGAGTGGGTGAGCAGTTCTTC
CASSESLAGVGEQFF
>TRBJ2-1|TRBD2|few|TRBV10-1
TGCGCCAGCAGTGAGTGGGCTAGCGGGAGGGTCGATGAGCAGTTCTTC
CASSEWASGRVDEQFF
>TRBJ2-1|TRBD2|NA|TRBV11-1
TGTGCCAGCAGCTTAGCCCAGCGGGAGTCGCTGCTAATTTTCAACAATGAGCAGTTCTTC
CASSLAQRESLLIFNNEQFF
>TRBJ1-2|NA|NA|TRBV18
TGTGCCAGCTCCCTCTTGCAGGGGACGGGGAGCTATGGCTACACCTTC
CASSLLQGTGSYGYTF
>TRBJ2-4|NA|few|TRBV13
TGTGCCAGCAGCCCGAATCTAGCCAAAAACATTCAGTACTTC
CASSPNLAKNIQYF
>TRBJ1-2|NA|few|TRBV20-1
TGCAGTGCTAGACAGCCTTATGGCTACACCTTC
CSARQPYGYTF
>TRBJ1-2|TRBD1|few|TRBV20-1
TGCAGTGCTAGAGTAGACAGGGTTTTCTATGGCTACACCTTC
CSARVDRVFYGYTF
>TRBJ1-5|TRBD1|NA|TRBV18
TGTGCCAGCTCAACTCGACAGGGGTCGCCGGATCAGCCCCAGCATTTT
CASSTRQGSPDQPQHF
>TRBJ2-5|TRBD1|NA|TRBV27
TGTGCCAGCAGTTCCTTCGGACAGGGTTCAGAGACCCAGTACTTC
CASSSFGQGSETQYF
>TRBJ1-1|NA|NA|TRBV6-2/TRBV6-3
TGTGCCAGCAATAAGGTGGGTGTAGGCAAGAACACTGAAGCTTTCTTT
CASNKVGVGKNTEAFF
>TRBJ2-5|NA|NA|TRBV12-3/TRBV12-4
TGTGCCAGCAGCGTGGGGACTCGGGAGACCCAGTACTTC
CASSVGTRETQYF